This TCR beta chain was retrieved from a study of cytomegalovirus exposure and HLA in healthy donors. Across the study: The 130 or so validation repertoires used a platform that matched the one used for the 600 to 750 first-cohort repertoires, as a later analysis reported.

The study, taken as a whole, reports: Published work reported that the classifier diagnosed cytomegalovirus status with high specificity and sensitivity. Most TCR sequences showed up rarely, but some public TCRs showed up in many donors.

Sequencing used immunoSEQ multiplex PCR; TCRdb keeps in-frame clones, though not all of them. The table has roughly 120,000 clones, about 85% seen once; the top ten hold about 4.4%. Germline-derived CDR1 and CDR2 are MNHNS and SASEGT. The junction had 7 bases not matched to a gene; V was cut back by 4 bases and J by 1 base. The CDR3 runs 16 residues. In regard to this clone: Antigen specificity is unknown.

Separate from the roughly 700-subject first cohort, the roughly 120-subject validation cohort was the one that the donors belonged to. Source material: PBMCs. The chain couples TRBV6-1 to TRBJ2-3; 8 positions agree with TRBD2. This sequence originates from a man between 18 and 29 years old in good health and CMV-seropositive. The CDR3 DNA sequence: TGTGCCAGCAGTGTATCGGGGGGGCGTGGCACAGATACGCAGTATTTT. This translates into CASSVSGGRGTDTQYF.